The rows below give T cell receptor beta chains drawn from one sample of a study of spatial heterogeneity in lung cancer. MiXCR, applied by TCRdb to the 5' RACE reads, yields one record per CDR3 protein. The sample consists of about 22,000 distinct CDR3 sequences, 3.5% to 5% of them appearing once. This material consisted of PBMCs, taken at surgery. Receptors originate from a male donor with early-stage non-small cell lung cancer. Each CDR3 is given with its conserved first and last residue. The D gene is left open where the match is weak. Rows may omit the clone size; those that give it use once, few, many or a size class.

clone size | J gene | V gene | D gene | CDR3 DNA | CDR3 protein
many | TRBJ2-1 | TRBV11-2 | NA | TGTGCCAGCAGGTACTCGGTCTCCAATGAGCAGTTCTTC | CASRYSVSNEQFF
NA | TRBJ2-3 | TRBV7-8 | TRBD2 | TGTGCCAGCAGCCGCCTAGCGGCCCGCACAGATACGCAGTATTTT | CASSRLAARTDTQYF
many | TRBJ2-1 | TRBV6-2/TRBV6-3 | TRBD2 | TGTGCCAGCAGGATTAGCGGGAGGAGTAATGAGCAGTTCTTC | CASRISGRSNEQFF
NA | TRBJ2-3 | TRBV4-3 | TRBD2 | TGCGCCAGCAGCCAAAGCGGGAGCTTCTCAGATACGCAGTATTTT | CASSQSGSFSDTQYF
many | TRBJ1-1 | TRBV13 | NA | TGTGCCAGCAGCCGATACGAGGGAGCTTTCTTT | CASSRYEGAFF
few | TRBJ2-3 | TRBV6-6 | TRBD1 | TGTGCCAGCAGTTACGACAGGGCCACAGATACGCAGTATTTT | CASSYDRATDTQYF
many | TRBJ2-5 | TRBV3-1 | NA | TGTGCCAGCAGCCAAGATTGGCAGACAGCACGGACCCAGTACTTC | CASSQDWQTARTQYF
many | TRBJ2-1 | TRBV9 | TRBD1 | TGTGCCAGCAGCCCCTTTGACAGGGCCCCCTACAATGAGCAGTTCTTC | CASSPFDRAPYNEQFF
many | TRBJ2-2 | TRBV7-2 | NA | TGTGCCAGCAGCTTAGCGCGGGGGGAGCTGTTTTTT | CASSLARGELFF
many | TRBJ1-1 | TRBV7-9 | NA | TGTGCCAGCAGCTTAAACGGGATAAGTGAAGCTTTCTTT | CASSLNGISEAFF
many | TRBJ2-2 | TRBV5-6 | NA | TGTGCCAGTTGCAGGGAGTACGGCACCGGGGAGCTGTTTTTT | CASCREYGTGELFF
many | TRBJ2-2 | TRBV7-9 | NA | TGTGCCAGCAGCCCCGGGTTGAGAGGACACACCAACACCGGGGAGCTGTTTTTT | CASSPGLRGHTNTGELFF
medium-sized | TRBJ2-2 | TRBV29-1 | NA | TGCAGCGCCCTAACCCGGGCCGGGGAGCTGTTTTTT | CSALTRAGELFF
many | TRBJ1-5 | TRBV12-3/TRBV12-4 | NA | TGTGCCAGCAGCTCCCGGGACAATCGAAATCAGCCCCAGCATTTT | CASSSRDNRNQPQHF
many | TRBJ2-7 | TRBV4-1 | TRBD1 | TGCGCCAGCAGCCAAGAAGGCAGGGGGCGAAACGAGCAGTACTTC | CASSQEGRGRNEQYF
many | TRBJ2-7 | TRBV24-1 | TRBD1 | TGTGCCACCAGTGATCCCCGGGACAGCTCCTACGAGCAGTACTTC | CATSDPRDSSYEQYF
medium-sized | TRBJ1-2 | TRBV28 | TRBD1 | TGTGCCAGCAGTGAGGGACAGGGCCCTCCTAACTATGGCTACACCTTC | CASSEGQGPPNYGYTF
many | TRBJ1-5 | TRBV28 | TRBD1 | TGTGCCAGCAGCGTGACAGGGGGCAATCAGCCCCAGCATTTT | CASSVTGGNQPQHF
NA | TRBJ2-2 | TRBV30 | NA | TGTGCCTGGACAACAGGATCCGGGGAGCTGTTTTTT | CAWTTGSGELFF
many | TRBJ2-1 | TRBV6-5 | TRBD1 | TGTGCCAGCACCCTGACAGGGGTAGCCTACAATGAGCAGTTCTTC | CASTLTGVAYNEQFF
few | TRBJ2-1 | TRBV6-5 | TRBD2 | TGTGCCAGCAGTTACTCACTAGCGGGAGCCAATGAGCAGTTCTTC | CASSYSLAGANEQFF
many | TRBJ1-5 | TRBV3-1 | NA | TGTGCCAGCAGCCATAGTACAGGAGTGAGCAATCAGCCCCAGCATTTT | CASSHSTGVSNQPQHF
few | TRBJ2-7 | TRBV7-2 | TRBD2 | TGTGCCAGCAGCTTCCTAGCGGGAGATGGGGAGCAGTACTTC | CASSFLAGDGEQYF
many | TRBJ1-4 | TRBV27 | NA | TGTGCCAGCAGAAAAAACAGGAACGGCGAAAAACTGTTTTTT | CASRKNRNGEKLFF